This TCR beta chain was recorded in a study of beta chain features in type 1 diabetes. Study results and caveats: In comparison with healthy donors, patients had naive, central memory and Treg TCRB repertoires that appeared more similar.

This CDR3 spans 14 amino acids. Trimming shortened V by 2 bases and J by 5 bases, and 10 bases separated the two germline ends. Germline V gene data show CDR1 as MNHEY and CDR2 as SMNVEV (reference sequence). As concerns this clone: The antigen remains unidentified.

The investigators reverse transcribed all of the isolated RNA, so they sequenced expressed TCRB transcripts. Data came from immunoSEQ multiplex PCR; TCRdb stores just in-frame clones and leaves some out. The table includes 900,000 or so clones, about a sixth detected once. This sequence originates from a young woman in good health. The sequencing sample was made of naive CD4+ T cells from blood. The gene calls are TRBV27 and TRBJ1-5; unclear D gene. The CDR3 DNA sequence: TGTGCCAGCAGTTTACTGGGAGATGATCAGCCCCAGCATTTT. Its protein product is CASSLLGDDQPQHF.